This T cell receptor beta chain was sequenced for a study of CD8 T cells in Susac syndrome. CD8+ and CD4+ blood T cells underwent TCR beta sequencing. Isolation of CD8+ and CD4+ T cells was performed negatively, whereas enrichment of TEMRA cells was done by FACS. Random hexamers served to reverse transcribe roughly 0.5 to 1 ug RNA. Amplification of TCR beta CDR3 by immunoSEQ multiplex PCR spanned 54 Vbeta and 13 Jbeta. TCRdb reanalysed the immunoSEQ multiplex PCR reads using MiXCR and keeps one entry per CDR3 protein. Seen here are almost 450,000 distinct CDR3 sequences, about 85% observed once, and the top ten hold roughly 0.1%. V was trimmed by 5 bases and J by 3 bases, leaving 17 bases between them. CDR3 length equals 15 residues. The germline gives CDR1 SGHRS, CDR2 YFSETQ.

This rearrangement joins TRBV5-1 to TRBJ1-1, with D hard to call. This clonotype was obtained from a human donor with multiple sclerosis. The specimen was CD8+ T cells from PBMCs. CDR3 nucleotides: TGCGCCAGCAGTATGGTGACAAGTGGAGACACTGAAGCTTTCTTT. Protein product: CASSMVTSGDTEAFF.